This TCR beta chain was retrieved from a study of spatial heterogeneity in lung cancer. Study in general: In cases with available follow-up PBMC samples, these were sequenced at a median of about two years after resection.

Each TCR cDNA molecule carried a unique molecular identifier. In TCRdb, the 5' RACE reads were re-called with MiXCR into one record per CDR3 protein. The sample gives about 43,000 distinct CDR3 sequences, about 23% of which show up once; about 7% is in the top ten. The time point denotes: blood at routine non-recurrence follow-up after resection. From tumor, nontumor lung or frozen PBMC, whole RNA was taken unsorted for sequencing. The CDR3 runs 15 residues. Trimming stripped 7 bases from V and 6 bases from J, with 21 bases between. Notes on this clonotype: What it recognizes is unknown.

The study, taken as a whole, reports: Expanded tumor TCRs that were ubiquitous appeared in blood more at resection than follow-up.

The sample was PBMCs, taken at follow-up. This chain joins TRBV12-3 or TRBV12-4 and TRBJ1-2; maybe TRBD1 (5 bases). The origin of this receptor is a female donor with early-stage non-small cell lung cancer. The chain's CDR3 is CASKFTRLGENGYTF. Written as DNA, the CDR3 is TGTGCCAGCAAGTTTACCCGACTGGGGGAAAATGGCTACACCTTC.